The 20 T cell receptor beta chains listed next were all sequenced from one sample in a study of shared T cell receptors in the human thymus. Measured with immunoSEQ multiplex PCR; TCRdb has only the in-frame clones, and not every one. The repertoire includes hundreds of thousands of clones, around nine tenths of them detected once, and around 0.0099% sits in the top ten. These data were also filed under a second study, of human thymus T cells.

Sequencing used thymocytes. The receptors here all came from a boy under two years old with a congenital heart defect.

V and J are TRBV4-2 and TRBJ2-5; 7 bases agree with TRBD2. Looked up from germline, CDR1 is LGHNA and CDR2 is YNFKEQ. V trimming: 1 base; J trimming: 0 bases; junction bases outside the gene matches: 5. This CDR3 is 16 amino acids long. The CDR3 loop is CASSQVPGTNQETQYF. The CDR3 region has the DNA TGTGCCAGCAGCCAAGTGCCCGGGACTAACCAAGAGACCCAGTACTTC.

The chain couples TRBV19 to TRBJ1-3; D uncertain. The germline V gene encodes CDR1 LNHDA and CDR2 SQIVND (reference sequence). There are 15 residues in the CDR3. Trimming cost V 5 bases and J 0 bases, with 11 bases left between them. The CDR3 DNA sequence: TGTGCCAGTAGTGGGTCGCGGAACTCTGGAAACACCATATATTTT. It yields the protein CASSGSRNSGNTIYF.

The chain is built from TRBV28 and TRBJ2-3, with TRBD2 identical over 10 bases. The CDR3 sequence is 15 residues long. The germline V gene has CDR1 MDHEN and CDR2 SYDVKM. J was trimmed by 3 bases and V by 5 bases; bases with no gene match: 5. In nucleotides, the CDR3 is TGTGCCAGCAGTGGAGCGGGAGGGCGAACAGATACGCAGTATTTT. Translated, it gives CASSGAGGRTDTQYF.

The chain is built from TRBV7-6 and TRBJ1-2; D is ambiguous. With 2 bases removed from V and 4 bases from J, the gap between germline ends came to 23 bases. This CDR3 spans 18 amino acids. Germline values: CDR1 SGHVS, CDR2 FNYEAQ. CDR3 protein: CASSLFPGPTRIFYGYTF. Written as DNA, the CDR3 is TGTGCCAGCAGCTTATTCCCCGGCCCGACAAGGATCTTCTATGGCTACACCTTC. The full variable domain, rest sourced from reference TRBV7-6 and TRBJ1-2, is GAGVSQSPRYKVTKRGQDVALRCDPISGHVSLYWYRQALGQGPEFLTYFNYEAQQDKSGLPNDRFSAERPEGSISTLTIQRTEQRDSAMYRCASSLFPGPTRIFYGYTFGSGTRLTVV.

The chain couples TRBV29-1 to TRBJ2-1; no reliable D call. Germline V gives CDR1 SQVTM, CDR2 ANQGSEA. The CDR3 loop spans 10 amino acids. The CDR3 loop is CSFYSHEQFF. CDR3 sequence (DNA): TGCAGTTTCTATTCGCATGAGCAGTTCTTC.

The chain uses TRBV19 and TRBJ1-1; TRBD1 matches 8 bases. With V trimmed by 1 base and J by 4 bases, 2 bases remained unmatched. Per the germline V gene, CDR1 is LNHDA and CDR2 is SQIVND (reference sequence). The CDR3 sequence is 14 residues long. The CDR3 bases are TGTGCCAGTAGTATAGTGACAGGGGTCACTGAAGCTTTCTTT. Protein: CASSIVTGVTEAFF. The full variable domain, rest sourced from reference TRBV19 and TRBJ1-1, is DGGITQSPKYLFRKEGQNVTLSCEQNLNHDAMYWYRQDPGQGLRLIYYSQIVNDFQKGDIAEGYSVSREKKESFPLTVTSAQKNPTAFYLCASSIVTGVTEAFFGQGTRLTVV.

V gene TRBV5-1 combines with J gene TRBJ2-7; D possibly corresponds to TRBD1 (5 bases). V was cut by 7 bases and J by 4 bases, with 12 bases left in between. CDR1 and CDR2 from the germline V gene are SGHRS and YFSETQ. This CDR3 contains 12 residues. The CDR3 protein is CASGRTPYEQYF. In DNA form, the CDR3 reads TGCGCCAGCGGTAGGACACCTTACGAGCAGTACTTC.

The rearrangement joins TRBV30 to TRBJ2-1, with D possibly TRBD2 on 5 matching bases. From germline, CDR1 is GTSNPN and CDR2 SVGIG (reference sequence). Trimming cost V 0 bases and J 0 bases, with 6 bases left between them. This CDR3 spans 14 amino acids. The CDR3 nucleotides are TGTGCCTGGAGTGTTGGGAGCTCCTACAATGAGCAGTTCTTC. It specifies CAWSVGSSYNEQFF.

V and J are TRBV27 and TRBJ2-1, with 12 nucleotides matching TRBD2. Germline values: CDR1 MNHEY, CDR2 SMNVEV (reference sequence). The CDR3 covers 15 residues. With V trimmed by 5 bases and J by 5 bases, 4 bases remained unmatched. The CDR3 DNA is TGTGCCAGCAGTGGGACTAGCGGGCCTAACAATGAGCAGTTCTTC. This gives the protein CASSGTSGPNNEQFF.

V is TRBV11-1 and J is TRBJ2-1, with 9 nucleotides matching TRBD2. The CDR3 spans 14 residues. Unmatched junction bases numbered 3, after V lost 2 bases and J lost 7 bases. Germline lookup yields CDR1 SGHAT and CDR2 FQDESV (reference sequence). CDR3 sequence: CASSLPSGKNEQFF. In nucleotides, the CDR3 is TGTGCCAGCAGCTTACCTAGCGGGAAGAATGAGCAGTTCTTC.

This clone was seen just once. This rearrangement joins TRBV6-5 to TRBJ2-7; D possibly corresponds to TRBD1 (5 bases). V gave up 2 bases and J gave up 3 bases, with 11 bases separating them. CDR1 is MNHEY, CDR2 SVGAGI, per germline. There are 14 residues in the CDR3. The CDR3 here is CASSYHRQYYEQYF. The CDR3 nucleotides read TGTGCCAGCAGTTACCACCGACAGTACTACGAGCAGTACTTC.

V and J are TRBV27 and TRBJ2-7, with 7 bases aligning to TRBD1. Trimming removed 8 bases from V and 2 bases from J; junction bases left unmatched: 6. The CDR3 is made up of 13 amino acids. Per the germline V gene, CDR1 is MNHEY and CDR2 is SMNVEV (reference sequence). The CDR3 here is CASHRGPAYEQYF. The CDR3 DNA sequence: TGTGCCAGCCACAGGGGCCCCGCCTACGAGCAGTACTTC.

This chain uses TRBV4-2 with TRBJ2-3; TRBD2 aligns across 11 bases. The germline CDR1 and CDR2 sequences are LGHNA and YNFKEQ. The CDR3 is made up of 19 amino acids. Trimming at V came to 4 bases and at J to 4 bases, leaving 16 bases not matched to a gene. The CDR3 nucleotides are TGTGCCAGCAGCCTCGGTCCCGGGGCCCTAGCGGGAGGTGCAGATACGCAGTATTTT. It specifies CASSLGPGALAGGADTQYF.

The genes are TRBV21-1 and TRBJ2-7; the D call in the table, TRBD2, was not verified against the DNA. TRBV21-1 is a recognized pseudogene. The CDR3 consists of 16 residues. CDR3 DNA: TGTGCCAGCAGCAAACCTACTAGCGGGAGCTCCTACGAGCAGTACTTC. It specifies CASSKPTSGSSYEQYF.

The V call is TRBV7-2, the J call TRBJ2-7, with TRBD2 identical over 12 bases. The CDR3 sequence is 15 residues long. Germline trimming cut 3 bases from V and 6 bases from J; bases unmatched to any gene: 6. The germline V gene encodes CDR1 SGHTA and CDR2 FQGNSA. DNA of the CDR3: TGTGCCAGCAGCTTGCTAGCGGGAGGGCCAGGCGAGCAGTACTTC. It encodes CASSLLAGGPGEQYF.

The gene calls are TRBV5-6 and TRBJ1-1; TRBD1 is a possible D gene (5 bases). This CDR3 contains 15 residues. Germline CDR1 is SGHDT and CDR2 is YYEEEE. V lost 3 bases, J lost 1 base, and 13 bases lay in between. The CDR3 DNA reads TGTGCCAGCAGCTCTTTTATAAGGGGGAACACTGAAGCTTTCTTT. It translates to CASSSFIRGNTEAFF. The full variable domain, its missing parts supplied by reference TRBV5-6 and TRBJ1-1, is DAGVTQSPTHLIKTRGQQVTLRCSPKSGHDTVSWYQQALGQGPQFIFQYYEEEERQRGNFPDRFSGHQFPNYSSELNVNALLLGDSALYLCASSSFIRGNTEAFFGQGTRLTVV.

The chain couples TRBV4-2 to TRBJ2-1; 7 bases fit TRBD1. V trimming: 1 base; J trimming: 9 bases; junction bases outside the gene matches: 9. CDR1 and CDR2 from the germline V gene are LGHNA and YNFKEQ. The CDR3 has 15 residues. CDR3 region: CASSQVGTDYGEQFF. CDR3 bases: TGTGCCAGCAGCCAAGTCGGGACAGATTACGGTGAGCAGTTCTTC.

The chain is built from TRBV2 and TRBJ2-5, with D possibly matching TRBD2 (6 bases). Trimming left V 0 bases short and J 3 bases short, with 17 bases between. CDR1 and CDR2 (germline): SNHLY, FYNNEI. CDR3 length: 17 residues. The CDR3 sequence: CASSEALARGPKETQYF. The CDR3 nucleotides read TGTGCCAGCAGTGAAGCGCTAGCGCGAGGCCCAAAAGAGACCCAGTACTTC.

V gene TRBV7-9 combines with J gene TRBJ2-2, with TRBD2 matching 7 bases. V was clipped by 0 bases and J by 4 bases; unmatched bases: 2. Germline V gene lookup returns CDR1 SEHNR and CDR2 FQNEAQ (reference sequence). The CDR3 runs to 15 residues. Written as DNA, the CDR3 is TGTGCCAGCAGCTTAGCGGGGGAGGGCACCGGGGAGCTGTTTTTT. This sequence encodes CASSLAGEGTGELFF.

This clone has just one count. The V and J genes are TRBV6-4 and TRBJ1-2, with D perhaps TRBD1 (5 bases). The CDR3 sequence is 17 residues long. Per the germline V gene, CDR1 is MRHNA and CDR2 is SNTAGT. V lost 0 bases and J lost 1, with 15 bases in between. The CDR3 protein is CASSDSRGQGDNYGYTF. The CDR3 DNA follows: TGTGCCAGCAGTGACTCAAGGGGTCAGGGTGATAACTATGGCTACACCTTC.